The present entry profiles one T cell receptor (beta chain) with its context. These data are taken from a study of somatic mutations in cytotoxic T cells in rheumatoid arthritis. Trimming stripped 4 bases from V and 0 bases from J, with 11 bases between. This CDR3 spans 15 amino acids. Germline CDR1 is SGHRS and CDR2 is YFSETQ. Method: immunoSEQ multiplex PCR; TCRdb's copy keeps in-frame clones and lacks some. The table includes some 10,000 clones, 89% detected once. Sequences were obtained from CD4+ T cells sorted from blood. This chain connects TRBV5-1 to TRBJ1-5; D possibly corresponds to TRBD1 (5 bases). The TCR comes from a woman between 18 and 30 years old with rheumatoid arthritis. The CDR3 bases are TGCGCCAGCAGCGCGGGACCCTTTAGCAATCAGCCCCAGCATTTT. Its translation: CASSAGPFSNQPQHF.